These 27 T cell receptor beta chains were sequenced from one sample in a study of CD8 T cells in ankylosing spondylitis. Each CDR3 protein gets one entry after TCRdb re-called the 5' RACE reads with MiXCR. The table includes about 360,000 distinct CDR3 sequences, 14% to 15% detected once. The source material was blood, either unsorted or a sorted T cell fraction (not recorded which). These receptors were collected from a male donor with ankylosing spondylitis or in good health (not recorded which).

This clonotype was seen only a few times. The chain combines TRBV5-1 with TRBJ2-7; 12 nucleotides align to TRBD2. Germline V gene sequence: CDR1 SGHRS, CDR2 YFSETQ. V dropped 4 bases and J dropped 2; count of bases not matched to a gene: 13. This CDR3 region has 18 residues. The chain's CDR3 is CASSQTSGSISPPYEQYF. The CDR3 coding sequence is TGCGCCAGCAGCCAGACTAGCGGGAGTATTTCGCCTCCCTACGAGCAGTACTTC. Supplemented by reference TRBV5-1 and TRBJ2-7, the full variable domain reads KAGVTQTPRYLIKTRGQQVTLSCSPISGHRSVSWYQQTPGQGLQFLFEYFSETQRNKGNFPGRFSGRQFSNSRSEMNVSTLELGDSALYLCASSQTSGSISPPYEQYFGPGTRLTVT.

In its sample, this clonotype was seen a few times. The CDR3 DNA reads TGTGCCAGTACAGTCGGCTCTGGGGCCAACGTCCTGACTTTC. Amino acid sequence: CASTVGSGANVLTF. The chain joins TRBV19 to TRBJ2-6; no reliable D call. Germline-derived CDR1 and CDR2 are LNHDA and SQIVND (reference sequence). The V end was cut by 7 bases, the J end by 0 bases, with 7 bases between. The CDR3 has 14 amino acids.

The V gene is TRBV5-6, the J gene TRBJ2-2, with TRBD1 identical over 7 bases. Looked up from germline, CDR1 is SGHDT and CDR2 is YYEEEE. The V segment lost 0 bases and the J segment 3 bases; nucleotides outside the gene matches: 5. The length of the CDR3 is 16 residues. CDR3 in DNA: TGTGCCAGCAGCTTGGACAGGGGAGCCGACACCGGGGAGCTGTTTTTT. It codes for CASSLDRGADTGELFF.

This chain links TRBV5-1 with TRBJ2-5; 10 bases agree with TRBD2. Germline V gene lookup returns CDR1 SGHRS and CDR2 YFSETQ. The trim removed 3 bases at V and 5 bases at J, leaving 10 bases unmatched. There are 16 residues in the CDR3. CDR3 protein: CASSSAGGPIAETQYF. For the CDR3, the DNA is TGCGCCAGCAGCTCAGCGGGAGGGCCGATTGCGGAGACCCAGTACTTC.

This clonotype has more than one count but fewer than ten. The chain links TRBV5-1 to TRBJ2-1; D ambiguous. The CDR3 sequence is 12 residues long. Germline V gives CDR1 SGHRS, CDR2 YFSETQ. V shed 0 bases and J shed 8 bases, with 6 bases lying between them. CDR3 coding DNA: TGCGCCAGCAGCTTGGTAGGTCATGAGCAGTTCTTC. Its protein product is CASSLVGHEQFF.

This clonotype was found a few times. The chain joins TRBV29-1 to TRBJ1-1; D might be TRBD1 (5 bases). Deletions cut 7 bases from V and 5 bases from J, with 11 bases between. This CDR3 has 11 amino acids. CDR1 SQVTM and CDR2 ANQGSEA come from the germline V gene. The CDR3 loop is CSALRGTEAFF. Here the CDR3 DNA reads TGCAGCGCCCTACGGGGGACTGAAGCTTTCTTT.

This clonotype was seen many times. The chain links TRBV5-1 to TRBJ1-1, with D unclear. This CDR3 has 13 amino acids. The V and J ends lost 7 bases and 7 bases respectively, with 17 bases between them. The germline gives CDR1 SGHRS, CDR2 YFSETQ. This CDR3 reads CASARGEPLEAFF. The CDR3 region has the DNA TGCGCCAGCGCCCGGGGTGAACCCCTTGAAGCTTTCTTT.

This sequence joins TRBV9 and TRBJ2-2, with D unclear. CDR3 length equals 15 residues. V lost 0 bases to trimming and J lost 1 base, with 7 bases between them. Germline-derived CDR1 and CDR2 are SGDLS and YYNGEE. The CDR3 region has the DNA TGTGCCAGCAGCGTAGGTAGCTGGAACACCGGGGAGCTGTTTTTT. Translating gives CASSVGSWNTGELFF. Filled out from reference TRBV9 and TRBJ2-2, the complete variable domain reads DSGVTQTPKHLITATGQRVTLRCSPRSGDLSVYWYQQSLDQGLQFLIQYYNGEERAKGNILERFSAQQFPDLHSELNLSSLELGDSALYFCASSVGSWNTGELFFGEGSRLTVL.

This clonotype was observed a single time. The rearrangement links TRBV12-3 or TRBV12-4 to TRBJ2-6, with TRBD1 matching 7 bases. Trimming at V came to 5 bases and at J to 0 bases, leaving 7 bases not matched to a gene. This CDR3 spans 17 amino acids. The CDR3 DNA reads TGTGCCAGCAGTCCTCGGGACAGCTACTCTGGGGCCAACGTCCTGACTTTC. As protein: CASSPRDSYSGANVLTF.

This clonotype was picked up a small number of times. V and J are TRBV20-1 and TRBJ1-1, with a possible D match to TRBD1 (6 bases). The CDR3 is made up of 13 amino acids. The germline V gene encodes CDR1 DFQATT and CDR2 SNEGSKA (reference sequence). V lost 3 bases and J lost 1, with 9 bases in between. The CDR3 nucleotides are TGCAGTGCTAGGGAGACAGGGAACACTGAAGCTTTCTTT. Its translation: CSARETGNTEAFF.

The chain combines TRBV5-6 with TRBJ1-3, with TRBD1 identical over 8 bases. Unmatched junction bases numbered 5, after V lost 3 bases and J lost 0 bases. The CDR3 sequence is 16 residues long. The germline V gene encodes CDR1 SGHDT and CDR2 YYEEEE. Written as DNA, the CDR3 is TGTGCCAGCAGCTGGGGACAGGCTTACTCTGGAAACACCATATATTTT. It is translated as CASSWGQAYSGNTIYF.

This clonotype was observed a few times. This chain connects TRBV6-5 to TRBJ2-1; 7 bases line up with TRBD2. The ends lost 0 bases at V and 0 bases at J; junction bases unmatched: 5. CDR1 MNHEY and CDR2 SVGAGI come from the germline V gene. This CDR3 comprises 17 residues. In DNA, the CDR3 is TGTGCCAGCAGTTACTCGAAGGGCGGGAGCTCCTACAATGAGCAGTTCTTC. The encoded protein is CASSYSKGGSSYNEQFF.

The chain joins TRBV7-9 to TRBJ2-7; 11 bases map to TRBD1. The CDR3 has 16 residues. Unmatched junction bases numbered 7, after V lost 3 bases and J lost 3 bases. Germline loops: CDR1 SEHNR, CDR2 FQNEAQ (reference sequence). CDR3 DNA: TGTGCCAGCAGCTTCGGGACAGGGGGGATTAACTACGAGCAGTACTTC. Translating it yields CASSFGTGGINYEQYF.

This clonotype was detected many times. The V call is TRBV12-3 or TRBV12-4, the J call TRBJ1-2; D ambiguous. V was cut by 8 bases and J by 0 bases, with 19 bases left in between. The CDR3 has 16 amino acids. CDR3 sequence: CASRPGGTATNYGYTF. CDR3 nucleotides: TGTGCCAGCCGCCCCGGAGGAACAGCTACTAACTATGGCTACACCTTC.

A few counts support this clonotype. The chain uses TRBV3-1 and TRBJ1-4, with D unresolved. CDR3 size: 13 residues. Germline lookup yields CDR1 LGHDT and CDR2 YNNKEL (reference sequence). Trimming removed 1 base from V and 7 bases from J, with 7 bases in between. CDR3 coding DNA: TGTGCCAGCAGCCAAGGACTGGTTGAAAAACTGTTTTTT. Amino acids: CASSQGLVEKLFF.

The chain joins TRBV9 to TRBJ2-3; 8 bases line up with TRBD2. The length of the CDR3 is 15 residues. Germline lookup yields CDR1 SGDLS and CDR2 YYNGEE. Trimming removed 2 bases from V and 3 bases from J; junction bases left unmatched: 5. CDR3 sequence (DNA): TGTGCCAGCAGCGTTAGCGGGGTGGAAACAGATACGCAGTATTTT. Translated, it gives CASSVSGVETDTQYF.

The CDR3 reads CASSPDSGADYGYTF. In DNA, the CDR3 is TGCGCCAGCAGCCCAGACAGCGGAGCGGACTATGGCTACACCTTC. V gene TRBV10-2 combines with J gene TRBJ1-2; a weak D match, TRBD1 (5 bases). With 6 bases removed from V and 3 bases from J, the gap between germline ends came to 17 bases. Germline V gene sequence: CDR1 WSHSY, CDR2 SAAADI. The CDR3 is made up of 15 amino acids.

The CDR3 protein is CASSPHGLSENEQYF. As DNA, the CDR3 is TGTGCCAGCAGCCCCCACGGTCTCTCCGAAAACGAGCAGTACTTC. This chain links TRBV14 with TRBJ2-7; D call uncertain. Trimming cost V 4 bases and J 5 bases, with 18 bases left between them. Per germline, CDR1 SGHDN and CDR2 FVKESK. CDR3 size: 15 residues.

This clonotype was seen a handful of times. The chain uses TRBV3-1 and TRBJ2-7; the D gene is possibly TRBD2 (6 bases). Looked up from germline, CDR1 is LGHDT and CDR2 is YNNKEL (reference sequence). V lost 5 bases to trimming and J lost 3 bases, with 11 bases between them. This CDR3 comprises 13 residues. CDR3 residues: CASSSPTSYEQYF. The CDR3 bases are TGTGCCAGCAGCTCACCGACTAGCTACGAGCAGTACTTC.

The rearrangement uses TRBV20-1 and TRBJ2-3, with D possibly matching TRBD2 (6 bases). This CDR3 has 12 amino acids. The germline V and J ends were trimmed by 7 bases and 4 bases, with 12 bases remaining between them. In germline, CDR1 is DFQATT, CDR2 SNEGSKA (reference sequence). CDR3 sequence (DNA): TGCAGTGGGGCGACGGGAGCAGATACGCAGTATTTT. Protein product: CSGATGADTQYF.

The chain employs TRBV7-9 and TRBJ2-3; D gene unclear. The CDR3 is 14 residues long. Germline V gene lookup returns CDR1 SEHNR and CDR2 FQNEAQ (reference sequence). V lost 1 base and J 0 bases, leaving 5 bases between the germline ends. CDR3 bases: TGTGCCAGCAGCTTAGTGGTGAGCACAGATACGCAGTATTTT. Amino acid sequence: CASSLVVSTDTQYF.

J is TRBJ1-1 and V is TRBV7-9; 8 positions match TRBD1. Per germline, CDR1 SEHNR and CDR2 FQNEAQ (reference sequence). V dropped 5 bases and J dropped 3; count of bases not matched to a gene: 8. There are 15 residues in the CDR3. The CDR3 DNA is TGTGCCAGCAGCCCTATTTCGACAGGGGACACTGAAGCTTTCTTT. Its translation is CASSPISTGDTEAFF.

The chain recombines TRBV5-1 with TRBJ2-7; D possibly corresponds to TRBD1 (5 bases). This CDR3 is built from 15 residues. Germline loops: CDR1 SGHRS, CDR2 YFSETQ. Trimming shortened V by 4 bases and J by 1 base, and 15 bases separated the two germline ends. The CDR3: CASSHGAGESYEQYF. DNA for the CDR3: TGCGCCAGCAGCCATGGGGCCGGAGAATCCTACGAGCAGTACTTC.

The chain uses TRBV3-1 and TRBJ2-1; the D is unclear. Germline values: CDR1 LGHDT, CDR2 YNNKEL (reference sequence). This CDR3 is 13 amino acids long. V lost 5 bases to trimming and J lost 12 bases, with 17 bases between them. The CDR3 DNA follows: TGTGCCAGCAGCGCCTGGACCGGCATTGGGCAGTTCTTC. This translates into CASSAWTGIGQFF.

The rearrangement links TRBV4-2 to TRBJ1-1; 7 nucleotides agree with TRBD1. The CDR3 has 16 amino acids. Germline loops: CDR1 LGHNA, CDR2 YNFKEQ. V lost 1 base to trimming and J lost 5 bases; unmatched junction nucleotides: 10. DNA of the CDR3: TGTGCCAGCAGCCAAGGGGGTGGGACCAGGGGGACTGAAGCTTTCTTT. As protein: CASSQGGGTRGTEAFF.

There are a few counts of this clonotype. The J gene is TRBJ2-1, the V gene TRBV7-8; D gene ambiguous. V shed 4 bases and J shed 9 bases, with 13 bases lying between them. The V gene's germline CDR1 is SGHVS and CDR2 FQNEAQ. This CDR3 contains 13 residues. CDR3 loop: CASSSVSELEQFF. CDR3 sequence (DNA): TGTGCCAGCAGCTCCGTCAGTGAGCTTGAGCAGTTCTTC.

The V and J genes are TRBV30 and TRBJ2-2; tentatively, D is TRBD2 (5 bases). V lost 2 bases, J lost 4 bases, and 14 bases lay in between. The CDR3 has 15 amino acids. Germline V CDR1 and CDR2: GTSNPN, SVGIG (reference sequence). The DNA of the CDR3 is TGTGCCTGGAGTAATTCGAACCGGGGCACCGGGGAGCTGTTTTTT. Its protein is CAWSNSNRGTGELFF.